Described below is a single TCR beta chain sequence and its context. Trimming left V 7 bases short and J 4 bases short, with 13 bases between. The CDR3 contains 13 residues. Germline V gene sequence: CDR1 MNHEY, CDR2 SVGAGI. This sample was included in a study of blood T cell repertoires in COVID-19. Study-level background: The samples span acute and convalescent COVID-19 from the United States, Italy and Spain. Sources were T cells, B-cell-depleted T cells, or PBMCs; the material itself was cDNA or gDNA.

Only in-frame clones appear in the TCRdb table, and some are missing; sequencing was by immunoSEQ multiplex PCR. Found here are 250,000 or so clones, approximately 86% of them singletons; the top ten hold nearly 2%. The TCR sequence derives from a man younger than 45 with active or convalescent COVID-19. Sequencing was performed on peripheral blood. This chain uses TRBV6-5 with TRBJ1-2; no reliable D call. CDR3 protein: CASIAWAGYGYTF. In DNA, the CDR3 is TGTGCCAGCATAGCGTGGGCCGGCTATGGCTACACCTTC.